A single sample is the source of the 5 T cell receptor beta chains below, sequenced in a study of CD8 T cells in Susac syndrome. Reverse transcription of roughly 0.5 to 1 ug RNA was performed with random hexamers. TCRdb passed the immunoSEQ multiplex PCR reads through MiXCR, listing each CDR3 protein once. This sample has 150,000 or so distinct CDR3 sequences, with about 94% found just once. The specimen was CD4+ T cells from PBMCs. The origin of the receptors is a human donor in good health.

The chain carries TRBV9 and TRBJ2-2; possibly TRBD1 or TRBD2 for D (6 bases each). V was cut by 0 bases and J by 0 bases, with 9 bases left in between. This CDR3 spans 16 amino acids. The germline CDR1 and CDR2 sequences are SGDLS and YYNGEE. In nucleotides, the CDR3 is TGTGCCAGCAGCGTAGAGGGGGGCGCGAACACCGGGGAGCTGTTTTTT. Its translation is CASSVEGGANTGELFF.

In its sample, this clonotype was seen once. The chain couples TRBV24-1 to TRBJ2-7, with D possibly being TRBD1 (7 bases). V shed 0 bases and J shed 3 bases, with 11 bases lying between them. Germline lookup yields CDR1 KGHDR and CDR2 SFDVKD. There are 15 residues in the CDR3. The DNA of the CDR3 is TGTGCCACCAGTGATTTGCAGGGGGGAATCTACGAGCAGTACTTC. Translating gives CATSDLQGGIYEQYF.

This sequence joins TRBV20-1 and TRBJ2-1; D is undetermined. In germline, CDR1 is DFQATT, CDR2 SNEGSKA (reference sequence). There are 12 residues in the CDR3. V was trimmed by 6 bases and J by 7 bases, leaving 13 bases between them. CDR3: CSASYGRNEQFF. In DNA, the CDR3 is TGCAGTGCCAGCTACGGACGGAATGAGCAGTTCTTC.

This chain links TRBV27 with TRBJ2-1; D is possibly TRBD2 (6 bases). The length of the CDR3 is 15 residues. V was trimmed by 4 bases and J by 1 base, leaving 11 bases between them. Germline V CDR1 and CDR2: MNHEY, SMNVEV (reference sequence). CDR3 nucleotides: TGTGCCAGCAGTTCGGGACTGCTTTCCTACAATGAGCAGTTCTTC. It encodes CASSSGLLSYNEQFF.

The chain joins TRBV14 to TRBJ2-5, with unresolved D. CDR1 is SGHDN and CDR2 is FVKESK in the germline V gene. The CDR3 has 13 residues. Trimming pared 0 bases from V and 1 base from J, leaving 3 bases between. CDR3 nucleotide sequence: TGTGCCAGCAGCCAAGAGCGCCAAGAGACCCAGTACTTC. Amino acid sequence: CASSQERQETQYF.